This entry lists 31 T cell receptor beta chains sequenced from one sample in a study of cytomegalovirus exposure and HLA in healthy donors. Primers: 60 Vbeta forward and 13 Jbeta reverse. Generated by immunoSEQ multiplex PCR, the TCRdb table keeps only in-frame clones and is missing some. Counted here are approximately 190,000 clones, over 65% occurring once; the ten biggest clones make up 1.5% to 2%. Sequencing was done on a sample of PBMCs. These receptors all stem from a woman in her 30s in good health and CMV-seronegative.

The J gene is TRBJ2-2, the V gene TRBV19; weak D call: TRBD1 (5 bases). The CDR3 has 15 residues. The germline CDR1 and CDR2 sequences are LNHDA and SQIVND (reference sequence). V dropped 2 bases and J dropped 4 bases, with 11 bases sitting between them. CDR3 sequence (DNA): TGTGCCAGTAGTATAATACGGACACCCACCGGGGAGCTGTTTTTT. Amino acids: CASSIIRTPTGELFF.

The chain couples TRBV6-5 to TRBJ2-3, with TRBD2 matching over 14 bases. V trimming: 4 bases; J trimming: 7 bases; junction bases outside the gene matches: 7. This CDR3 region has 16 residues. The germline V gene encodes CDR1 MNHEY and CDR2 SVGAGI. The CDR3, as DNA: TGTGCCAGCAGTTCCCGACTAGCGGGGGGGCTGAATACGCAGTATTTT. Translation: CASSSRLAGGLNTQYF.

V is TRBV10-3 and J is TRBJ1-5, with 7 bases that match TRBD1. Germline loops: CDR1 ENHRY, CDR2 SYGVKD. The CDR3 is 14 residues long. The V and J ends lost 3 bases and 8 bases, in that order; junction bases with no gene match: 7. The CDR3 loop reads CAISDLGGAEPQHF. The CDR3 DNA is TGTGCCATCAGTGATTTAGGGGGCGCGGAGCCCCAGCATTTT.

The V gene is TRBV2, the J gene TRBJ2-5, with D unresolved. This CDR3 spans 11 amino acids. V was cut by 10 bases and J by 2 bases, with 8 bases left in between. Germline V lookup: CDR1 SNHLY, CDR2 FYNNEI. In DNA form, the CDR3 reads TGTGCCATCCAGACACAAGAGACCCAGTACTTC. This gives the protein CAIQTQETQYF. The entire variable domain, with the rest obtained from reference TRBV2 and TRBJ2-5, is as follows: EPEVTQTPSHQVTQMGQEVILRCVPISNHLYFYWYRQILGQKVEFLVSFYNNEISEKSEIFDDQFSVERPDGSNFTLKIRSTKLEDSAMYFCAIQTQETQYFGPGTRLLVL.

This clone came up a few times. This rearrangement joins TRBV29-1 to TRBJ2-5, with 14 nucleotides matching TRBD2. The V gene end was trimmed by 2 bases and the J gene end by 9 bases; junction bases not matched to a gene: 2. Germline V gene sequence: CDR1 SQVTM, CDR2 ANQGSEA. The CDR3 extends over 13 amino acids. In DNA form, the CDR3 reads TGCAGCGTTGAACGACTAGCGGGGGGGGCCCAGTACTTC. It yields the protein CSVERLAGGAQYF.

The chain combines TRBV5-1 with TRBJ2-5; 11 positions match TRBD2. This CDR3 is built from 13 residues. Germline V gene lookup returns CDR1 SGHRS and CDR2 YFSETQ. V dropped 5 bases and J dropped 7; count of bases not matched to a gene: 4. The CDR3 sequence: CASRLAGVTTQYF. CDR3 DNA: TGCGCCAGCAGACTAGCGGGGGTTACGACCCAGTACTTC.

CDR3 coding DNA: TGTGCCAGCAGCCATTCCGGGACAGGGATATACGAGCAGTACTTC. Residues: CASSHSGTGIYEQYF. The chain combines TRBV14 with TRBJ2-7; 9 nucleotides agree with TRBD1. V was clipped by 3 bases and J by 4 bases; unmatched bases: 7. The germline gives CDR1 SGHDN, CDR2 FVKESK. The CDR3 covers 15 residues.

The V call is TRBV7-9, the J call TRBJ2-3; TRBD1 agrees at 10 bases. V lost 5 bases and J lost 2; bases outside the gene matches: 10. Germline assignment: CDR1 SEHNR and CDR2 FQNEAQ (reference sequence). The CDR3 contains 17 residues. CDR3 sequence reads: CASSPRRDRGNTDTQYF. For the CDR3, the DNA is TGTGCCAGCAGCCCCCGGCGGGACAGGGGTAACACAGATACGCAGTATTTT.

V usage is TRBV5-6 and J usage is TRBJ2-3, with D perhaps TRBD1 (6 bases). Germline assignment: CDR1 SGHDT and CDR2 YYEEEE. CDR3 length equals 15 residues. V shed 1 base and J shed 2 bases, with 11 bases lying between them. The CDR3: CASSLLQGYTDTQYF. Here the CDR3 DNA reads TGTGCCAGCAGCTTGCTTCAGGGGTACACAGATACGCAGTATTTT.

The V call is TRBV7-9, the J call TRBJ2-7, with D unresolved. Trimming removed 4 bases at V and 2 bases at J, with 9 bases between. The germline V gene has CDR1 SEHNR and CDR2 FQNEAQ (reference sequence). The CDR3 runs 13 residues. As DNA, the CDR3 is TGTGCCAGCAGCTCGACACCAGCCTACGAGCAGTACTTC. This translates into CASSSTPAYEQYF. Full variable domain (outside the CDR3, taken from reference TRBV7-9 and TRBJ2-7): DTGVSQNPRHKITKRGQNVTFRCDPISEHNRLYWYRQTLGQGPEFLTYFQNEAQLEKSRLLSDRFSAERPKGSFSTLEIQRTEQGDSAMYLCASSSTPAYEQYFGPGTRLTVT.

This clone has only a few counts. The V gene is TRBV15, the J gene TRBJ2-5, with 8 bases aligning to TRBD1. CDR1 and CDR2 from the germline V gene are LNHNV and YYDKDF (reference sequence). This CDR3 is 15 amino acids long. Trimming took 2 bases from V and 5 from J; bases not matched to a gene: 7. CDR3 sequence reads: CATSRRRQGQETQYF. CDR3 sequence (DNA): TGTGCCACCAGCAGACGCCGACAGGGGCAGGAGACCCAGTACTTC.

V is TRBV5-1 and J is TRBJ2-2; 7 bases line up with TRBD1. CDR1 is SGHRS, CDR2 YFSETQ, per germline. There are 13 residues in the CDR3. The V and J ends lost 7 bases and 0 bases, in that order; junction bases with no gene match: 0. As DNA, the CDR3 is TGCGCCAGCGGGACAGCGAACACCGGGGAGCTGTTTTTT. Protein: CASGTANTGELFF.

The chain has TRBV21-1 and TRBJ2-7; TRBD2 was called by the table and not checked on the DNA. TRBV21-1 corresponds to a pseudogene. The CDR3 is made up of 16 amino acids. The CDR3 protein is CASIESTSNLSYEQYF. CDR3 nucleotides: TGTGCCAGCATCGAATCAACTAGTAACCTCTCCTACGAGCAGTACTTC.

As concerns this clone: Other DNA sequences in the sample encode the same CDR3. The rearrangement joins TRBV7-2 to TRBJ1-1, with 7 nucleotides matching TRBD1. CDR3 length: 13 residues. The germline V gene encodes CDR1 SGHTA and CDR2 FQGNSA. The junction had 0 bases not matched to a gene; V was cut back by 0 bases and J by 5 bases. CDR3 sequence (DNA): TGTGCCAGCAGCTTAGCCAGGGGGACTGAAGCTTTCTTT. This encodes CASSLARGTEAFF.

This clone came up a few times. The DNA of the CDR3 is TGTGCCAGCAGCCCCGACAGGGGGACACCCCTCCACTTT. Its protein product is CASSPDRGTPLHF. The gene calls are TRBV5-4 and TRBJ1-6, with TRBD1 matching over 9 bases. The V gene end was trimmed by 4 bases and the J gene end by 11 bases; junction bases not matched to a gene: 4. This CDR3 spans 13 amino acids. Per the germline V gene, CDR1 is SGHNT and CDR2 is YYREEE (reference sequence).

The rearrangement uses TRBV7-2 and TRBJ2-1, with 8 bases aligning to TRBD2. Germline V gene data show CDR1 as SGHTA and CDR2 as FQGNSA. V shed 2 bases and J 0 bases; nucleotides not matched to a gene: 6. The CDR3 contains 17 residues. CDR3 nucleotides: TGTGCCAGCAGCTTACTAGCGGGCTATAGCTCCTACAATGAGCAGTTCTTC. This translates into CASSLLAGYSSYNEQFF.

The chain links TRBV9 to TRBJ1-5; D not resolved. Trimming cost V 0 bases and J 6 bases, with 4 bases left between them. Germline CDR1 and CDR2: SGDLS and YYNGEE. The CDR3 is made up of 12 amino acids. CDR3 region: CASSVDGQPQHF. CDR3 in DNA: TGTGCCAGCAGCGTAGACGGTCAGCCCCAGCATTTT. Full variable domain (rest looked up from reference TRBV9 and TRBJ1-5): DSGVTQTPKHLITATGQRVTLRCSPRSGDLSVYWYQQSLDQGLQFLIQYYNGEERAKGNILERFSAQQFPDLHSELNLSSLELGDSALYFCASSVDGQPQHFGDGTRLSIL.

J is TRBJ2-5 and V is TRBV30; 16 bases line up with TRBD2. CDR1 GTSNPN and CDR2 SVGIG come from the germline V gene (reference sequence). CDR3 size: 17 residues. Trimming took 2 bases from V and 4 from J; bases not matched to a gene: 7. CDR3 DNA: TGTGCCTGGAGTTCGGGACTAGCGGGAGGGCCGCTAGAGACCCAGTACTTC. Translation gives CAWSSGLAGGPLETQYF.

This clone was observed a handful of times. The J gene is TRBJ2-5, the V gene TRBV5-1, with D tentatively TRBD2 (6 bases). The assigned J gene may be wrong: the sequence end matches TRBJ2-7 better. The CDR3 contains 12 residues. Germline V gene lookup returns CDR1 SGHRS and CDR2 YFSETQ. The CDR3 here is CASSRGNYEQYF. Written as DNA, the CDR3 is TGCGCCAGCAGCCGCGGGAACTACGAGCAGTACTTC.

The rearrangement joins TRBV29-1 to TRBJ2-5; 9 positions match TRBD2. The germline CDR1 and CDR2 sequences are SQVTM and ANQGSEA. This CDR3 is 12 amino acids long. V trimming: 7 bases; J trimming: 11 bases; junction bases outside the gene matches: 11. This chain's CDR3 is CSASGARGEQYF. The CDR3 bases are TGCAGCGCTAGCGGGGCTCGGGGAGAGCAGTACTTC.

The CDR3 DNA follows: TGTGCCAGCAGCTTACAGGGGGCGTACGAGCAGTACTTC. Amino acid sequence: CASSLQGAYEQYF. The genes are TRBV7-9 and TRBJ2-7, with 8 bases matching TRBD1. There are 13 residues in the CDR3. CDR1 is SEHNR, CDR2 FQNEAQ, per germline (reference sequence). Trimming took 2 bases from V and 4 from J; bases not matched to a gene: 1.

This sequence joins TRBV5-1 and TRBJ2-5, with D uncertain. Trimming left V 0 bases short and J 0 bases short, with 12 bases between. CDR1 SGHRS and CDR2 YFSETQ come from the germline V gene. The CDR3 is 16 amino acids. The CDR3 DNA reads as TGCGCCAGCAGCTTGGCCGGCACAGCTTACCAAGAGACCCAGTACTTC. Protein: CASSLAGTAYQETQYF.

This chain joins TRBV4-2 and TRBJ1-1; D is perhaps TRBD1 (5 bases). Germline assignment: CDR1 LGHNA and CDR2 YNFKEQ. The CDR3 extends over 15 amino acids. V was trimmed by 2 bases and J by 0 bases, leaving 10 bases between them. In nucleotides, the CDR3 is TGTGCCAGCAGCCAAATCGGGGGAATGAACACTGAAGCTTTCTTT. Protein: CASSQIGGMNTEAFF.

The chain recombines TRBV11-2 with TRBJ2-1, with 9 bases aligning to TRBD2. J lost 3 bases, V lost 5 bases, and 8 bases had no gene match. The CDR3 has 16 residues. CDR1 is SGHAT, CDR2 FQNNGV, per germline. The CDR3 reads CASSLRLAAVYNEQFF. The CDR3 nucleotides read TGTGCCAGCAGCCTTCGACTAGCGGCCGTCTACAATGAGCAGTTCTTC.

The chain combines TRBV6-5 with TRBJ1-5; TRBD1 matches 9 bases. Germline V gene data show CDR1 as MNHEY and CDR2 as SVGAGI. This CDR3 region has 16 residues. The V and J ends lost 4 bases and 1 base, in that order; junction bases with no gene match: 5. The DNA of the CDR3 is TGTGCCAGCAGTTCGGGACAGGGAGGGAGCAATCAGCCCCAGCATTTT. This sequence encodes CASSSGQGGSNQPQHF.

CDR3 sequence: CASSERRGSSYEQYF. The CDR3 DNA reads as TGCGCCAGCAGTGAACGGCGGGGGAGCTCCTACGAGCAGTACTTC. V usage is TRBV10-1 and J usage is TRBJ2-7, with 7 positions matching TRBD2. CDR1 and CDR2 (germline): WNHNN, SYGVQD (reference sequence). The V and J ends lost 3 bases and 0 bases, in that order; junction bases with no gene match: 5. The CDR3 is made up of 15 amino acids.

The CDR3 here is CASSLSLAVVQETQYF. As DNA, the CDR3 is TGTGCCAGCAGTTTGTCCCTAGCGGTTGTACAAGAGACCCAGTACTTC. The chain carries TRBV27 and TRBJ2-5; 7 bases match TRBD2. After removal of 3 bases from V and 2 bases from J, the junction contained 9 bases not matched to a gene. The CDR3 contains 16 residues. The germline V gene encodes CDR1 MNHEY and CDR2 SMNVEV (reference sequence).

This sequence joins TRBV19 and TRBJ2-3; 8 bases are a match to TRBD1. The V and J ends lost 3 bases and 2 bases, in that order; junction bases with no gene match: 10. Germline loops: CDR1 LNHDA, CDR2 SQIVND (reference sequence). There are 17 residues in the CDR3. CDR3 sequence (DNA): TGTGCCAGTAGTATTGGTACAGGGACAGGTTACACAGATACGCAGTATTTT. Residues: CASSIGTGTGYTDTQYF.

The chain recombines TRBV6-1 with TRBJ2-7; 14 positions match TRBD2. CDR1 and CDR2 (germline): MNHNS, SASEGT. This CDR3 is 15 amino acids long. Trimming took 6 bases from V and 7 from J; bases not matched to a gene: 8. CDR3 sequence: CASREGLAGVREQYF. Here the CDR3 DNA reads TGTGCCAGCAGGGAGGGACTAGCGGGAGTCAGGGAGCAGTACTTC.

V and J are TRBV7-2 and TRBJ2-3; D may be TRBD2 (6 bases). The CDR3 has 15 amino acids. The germline V gene has CDR1 SGHTA and CDR2 FQGNSA. Trimming pared 2 bases from V and 2 bases from J, leaving 11 bases between. The CDR3 DNA reads as TGTGCCAGCAGCTTATTTCGGGGGTACACAGATACGCAGTATTTT. This encodes CASSLFRGYTDTQYF.

This clone was observed a few times. The chain has TRBV4-1 and TRBJ1-2; D gene ambiguous. Germline values: CDR1 MGHRA, CDR2 YSYEKL. This CDR3 contains 14 residues. The V end lost 8 bases, the J end lost 1 base, and 14 bases lay between the germline ends. The CDR3 protein is CASSLYSVNYGYTF. CDR3 DNA sequence: TGCGCCAGCTCATTGTATTCAGTTAACTATGGCTACACCTTC.